This is a list of T cell receptor beta chains from one sample in a study of blood T cell repertoires in COVID-19. Clones were read by immunoSEQ multiplex PCR, and TCRdb kept only the in-frame ones, dropping some. The sample has about 230,000 clones; around four fifths are singletons. Sample: peripheral blood. The receptors stem from a man aged 35-49 years with active or convalescent COVID-19. Both conserved end residues are part of each CDR3. Each record gives: D gene, clone size, J gene, V gene, CDR3 DNA, CDR3 protein. The D gene is left open where the match is weak. Expanded clones get a size class; other rows say once, few or many, or leave the size out.

NA,NA,TRBJ2-1,TRBV9,TGTGCCAGCAGCCCCCAGAGGGTGAACAATGAGCAGTTCTTC,CASSPQRVNNEQFF
NA,NA,TRBJ1-2,TRBV27,TGTGCCAGCAGTTTATTTGAGGGGGACGGCTACACCTTC,CASSLFEGDGYTF
TRBD1,NA,TRBJ2-5,TRBV11-3,TGTGCCAGCAGCTTGGGACAGCAAGAGACCCAGTACTTC,CASSLGQQETQYF
NA,NA,TRBJ1-1,TRBV11-2,TGTGCCAGCAGCCAAGGAAGAGGGGGGGGAGGGAACACTGAAGCTTTCTTT,CASSQGRGGGGNTEAFF
NA,NA,TRBJ1-5,TRBV12-3/TRBV12-4,TGTGCCAGCTCGGGAAGCCGGGGGCAGCCCCAGCATTTT,CASSGSRGQPQHF
NA,NA,TRBJ2-2,TRBV11-2,TGTGCCAGCATTGGTGGGAGGGGGACATCGAACACCGGGGAGCTGTTTTTT,CASIGGRGTSNTGELFF
TRBD1,NA,TRBJ2-6,TRBV19,TGTGCCAGTAGTAAGGACAGGGCGGCGGGGGCCAACGTCCTGACTTTC,CASSKDRAAGANVLTF
TRBD1,once,TRBJ1-6,TRBV7-9,TGTGCCAGCAGCCCGGGACAGGGGAATTCACCCCTCCACTTT,CASSPGQGNSPLHF
TRBD1,NA,TRBJ2-7,TRBV2,TGTGCCAGCAGTGAGATTGGACAGGGTGACGAGCAGTACTTC,CASSEIGQGDEQYF
TRBD2,NA,TRBJ2-1,TRBV7-2,TGTGCCAGCAGCTTACCGGGCGGGAGCTCCTACAATGAGCAGTTCTTC,CASSLPGGSSYNEQFF
NA,NA,TRBJ1-5,TRBV27,TGTGCCAGCAGTCCGACAGAATATAGCAATCAGCCCCAGCATTTT,CASSPTEYSNQPQHF
NA,NA,TRBJ1-3,TRBV4-2,TGTGCCAGCAGCCAAGAGGTCGGTTCAAACACCATATATTTT,CASSQEVGSNTIYF
TRBD2,few,TRBJ2-2,TRBV10-3,TGTGCCATCAGCGAGGCTAGCGGGAGGAACACCGGGGAGCTGTTTTTT,CAISEASGRNTGELFF
TRBD1,NA,TRBJ1-4,TRBV6-5,TGTGCCAGCAGTTATAGGACAGGGAATGAAAAACTGTTTTTT,CASSYRTGNEKLFF
TRBD1,NA,TRBJ1-1,TRBV5-1,TGCGCCAGCAGCTGGCCGGGACAGATGAACACTGAAGCTTTCTTT,CASSWPGQMNTEAFF